What follows is one TCR beta chain and its context. The antigen is unknown. The data stem from a study of identical twins. Study-wide results and limits: The analysis was cross-sectional rather than longitudinal within donors. Memory repertoires lacked the insertion deficit that abundant cord blood beta clonotypes showed.

Each donor (without exception) was a healthy Caucasian. TCRdb passed the 5' RACE reads through MiXCR, listing each CDR3 protein once. Among around 1.7 million distinct CDR3 sequences listed, around 33% were seen once. J gave up 4 bases and V 2 bases, and 4 bases lay outside the gene matches. From germline, CDR1 is ENHRY and CDR2 SYGVKD. CDR3 length: 15 amino acids. The sample comprised cord blood. This chain links TRBV10-3 with TRBJ2-1, with TRBD1 matching over 8 bases. The source of this sequence is a newborn girl in good health. CDR3 bases: TGTGCCATCAGTGAGGGGAGACAGGGGTACAATGAGCAGTTCTTC. This sequence encodes CAISEGRQGYNEQFF.